The TCR beta chain under discussion was sequenced for a study of shared clonotypes between healthy human individuals. General study results and limits: In contrast to clonotypes shared by all four donors, non-shared clonotypes had lower generation probabilities.

TCRdb keeps only in-frame clones here, not all; method: immunoSEQ multiplex PCR. The table shows nearly 750,000 clones, with 72% occurring only once. After removal of 2 bases from V and 5 bases from J, the junction contained 8 bases not matched to a gene. The CDR3 has 15 amino acids. Germline V CDR1 and CDR2: SGHAT, FQNNGV. With respect to this clone: Its antigen is not identified.

Splitting the CD4+ cells yielded a CD45RA+ naive subset and a CD45RA-negative memory subset. This TCR was sampled from a woman in her 30s in good health. The sample consisted of memory CD4+ T cells sorted from blood. The subset was: CD45RA-negative fraction. The chain carries TRBV11-2 and TRBJ2-5; 7 bases line up with TRBD1. The CDR3 is CASSLNRGHAETQYF. The CDR3 region has the DNA TGTGCCAGCAGCTTAAACAGGGGTCACGCGGAGACCCAGTACTTC.